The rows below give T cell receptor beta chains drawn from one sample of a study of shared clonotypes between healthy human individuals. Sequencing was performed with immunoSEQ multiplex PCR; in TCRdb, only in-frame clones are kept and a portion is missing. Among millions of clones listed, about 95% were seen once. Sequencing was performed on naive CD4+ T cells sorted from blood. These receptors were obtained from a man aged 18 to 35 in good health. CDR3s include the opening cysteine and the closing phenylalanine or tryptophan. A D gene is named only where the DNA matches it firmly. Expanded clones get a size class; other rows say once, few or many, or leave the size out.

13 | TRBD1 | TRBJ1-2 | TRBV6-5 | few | CASRRQGGYGYTF | TGTGCCAGCAGAAGACAGGGCGGCTATGGCTACACCTTC
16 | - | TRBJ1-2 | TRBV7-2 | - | CASSTSHTAAGYGYTF | TGTGCCAGCAGCACAAGCCACACCGCGGCCGGATATGGCTACACCTTC
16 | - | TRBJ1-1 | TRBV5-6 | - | CASSLVVWAGASEAFF | TGTGCCAGCAGCTTGGTCGTTTGGGCAGGGGCATCTGAAGCTTTCTTT
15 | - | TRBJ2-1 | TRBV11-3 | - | CASSLGQGSTNEQFF | TGTGCCAGCAGCTTAGGCCAGGGTTCAACAAATGAGCAGTTCTTC
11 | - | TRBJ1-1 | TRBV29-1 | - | CSVEGHREAFF | TGCAGCGTTGAGGGACATCGAGAAGCTTTCTTT
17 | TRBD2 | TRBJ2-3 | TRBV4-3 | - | CASSQDWTSGRVDTQYF | TGCGCCAGCAGCCAAGATTGGACTAGCGGGAGGGTAGATACGCAGTATTTT
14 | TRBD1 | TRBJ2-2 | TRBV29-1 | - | CSVEAGGKGGELFF | TGCAGCGTTGAAGCAGGGGGTAAAGGCGGGGAGCTGTTTTTT
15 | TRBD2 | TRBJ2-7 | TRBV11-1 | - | CASAPQAGAPYEQYF | TGTGCCAGCGCCCCGCAAGCGGGGGCCCCCTACGAGCAGTACTTC
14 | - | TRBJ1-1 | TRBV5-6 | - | CASSLLTLNTEAFF | TGTGCCAGCAGCTTGTTGACCCTGAACACTGAAGCTTTCTTT
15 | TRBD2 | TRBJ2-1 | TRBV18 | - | CASSPTSGRHNEQFF | TGTGCCAGCTCACCAACTAGCGGGAGACACAATGAGCAGTTCTTC
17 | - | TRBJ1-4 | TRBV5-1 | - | CASSPDTNSATNEKLFF | TGCGCCAGCAGCCCCGACACGAATTCCGCAACTAATGAAAAACTGTTTTTT
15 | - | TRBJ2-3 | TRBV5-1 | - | CASSFEGSYADTQYF | TGCGCCAGCAGCTTTGAGGGTTCGTACGCAGATACGCAGTATTTT
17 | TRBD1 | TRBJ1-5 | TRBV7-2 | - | CASSPRTGLESNQPQHF | TGTGCCAGCAGCCCACGGACAGGGTTAGAGAGCAATCAGCCCCAGCATTTT
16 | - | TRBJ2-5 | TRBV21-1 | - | CASSKVAAAIQETQYF | TGTGCCAGCAGCAAAGTAGCGGCAGCTATACAAGAGACCCAGTACTTC
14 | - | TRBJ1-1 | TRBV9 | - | CASSVAGASSEAFF | TGTGCCAGCAGCGTAGCAGGGGCCTCCTCTGAAGCTTTCTTT
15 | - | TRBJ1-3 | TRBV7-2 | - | CASSLAATDGNTIYF | TGTGCCAGCAGCTTAGCGGCGACAGACGGAAACACCATATATTTT
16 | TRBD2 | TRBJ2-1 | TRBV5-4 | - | CASSLALAGVGNEQFF | TGTGCCAGCAGCTTGGCCCTAGCGGGAGTTGGGAATGAGCAGTTCTTC
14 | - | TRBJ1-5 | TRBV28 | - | CASSGDLTYQPQHF | TGTGCCAGCAGTGGGGACCTGACTTATCAGCCCCAGCATTTT
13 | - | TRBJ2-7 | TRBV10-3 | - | CAISLAQSYEQYF | TGTGCCATCAGCTTAGCGCAGTCCTACGAGCAGTACTTC
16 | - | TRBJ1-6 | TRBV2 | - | CASRGYLPDAVSPLHF | TGTGCCAGCCGGGGGTACCTACCGGACGCAGTGTCACCCCTCCACTTT
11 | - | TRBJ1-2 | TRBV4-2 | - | CASSFEYGYTF | TGTGCCAGCAGCTTTGAATATGGCTACACCTTC
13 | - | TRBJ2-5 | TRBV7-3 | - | CASSFSGSETQYF | TGTGCCAGCAGCTTCTCAGGCTCCGAGACCCAGTACTTC
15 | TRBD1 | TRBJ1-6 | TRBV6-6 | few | CASSVYRGKDSPLHF | TGTGCCAGCAGTGTATACAGGGGGAAGGATTCACCCCTCCACTTT
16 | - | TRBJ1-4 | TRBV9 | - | CASSLGQSTTNEKLFF | TGTGCCAGCAGCCTTGGACAGTCAACAACTAATGAAAAACTGTTTTTT
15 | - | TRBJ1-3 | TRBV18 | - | CASSQGPNSGNTIYF | TGTGCCAGCTCACAGGGACCTAACTCTGGAAACACCATATATTTT
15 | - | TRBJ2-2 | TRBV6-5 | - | CASNRGATNTGELFF | TGTGCCAGCAACCGAGGGGCTACTAACACCGGGGAGCTGTTTTTT
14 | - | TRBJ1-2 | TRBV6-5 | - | CASRESGRNYGYTF | TGTGCCAGCAGGGAATCTGGCAGAAACTATGGCTACACCTTC
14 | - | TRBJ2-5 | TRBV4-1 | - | CASSQRSREETQYF | TGCGCCAGCAGCCAAAGGAGCAGGGAGGAGACCCAGTACTTC
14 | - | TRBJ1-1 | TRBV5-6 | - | CASSLGTVNTEAFF | TGTGCCAGCAGCTTAGGGACCGTGAACACTGAAGCTTTCTTT
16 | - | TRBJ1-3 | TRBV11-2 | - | CASSLAPRGTGNTIYF | TGTGCCAGCAGCTTAGCCCCCCGGGGTACTGGAAACACCATATATTTT
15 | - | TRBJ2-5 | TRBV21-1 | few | CASSKGGLAGETQYF | TGTGCCAGCAGCAAAGGAGGGCTAGCGGGGGAGACCCAGTACTTC
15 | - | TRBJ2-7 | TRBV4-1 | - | CASSQPRRNSYEQYF | TGCGCCAGCAGCCAACCGAGACGAAACTCCTACGAGCAGTACTTC
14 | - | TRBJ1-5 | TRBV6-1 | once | CASTIAGVNQPQHF | TGTGCCAGCACAATCGCTGGGGTTAATCAGCCCCAGCATTTT
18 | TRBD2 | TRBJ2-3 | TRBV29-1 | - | CSVLTSGRVNSLTDTQYF | TGCAGCGTCCTGACTAGCGGGAGGGTTAATTCTTTAACAGATACGCAGTATTTT
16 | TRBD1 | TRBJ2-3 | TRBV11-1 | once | CASSSEGTGGTDTQYF | TGTGCCAGCAGCTCGGAAGGGACAGGGGGCACAGATACGCAGTATTTT
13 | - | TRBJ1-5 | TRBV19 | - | CASTTGFNQPQHF | TGTGCCAGTACTACAGGGTTCAATCAGCCCCAGCATTTT
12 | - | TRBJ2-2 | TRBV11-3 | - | CASSLQTGELFF | TGTGCCAGCAGCTTACAAACCGGGGAGCTGTTTTTT
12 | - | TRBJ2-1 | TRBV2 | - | CASNRVVGEQFF | TGTGCCAGCAACAGGGTAGTCGGTGAGCAGTTCTTC
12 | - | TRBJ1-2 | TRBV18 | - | CASSPQSYGYTF | TGTGCCAGCTCACCACAGTCCTATGGCTACACCTTC
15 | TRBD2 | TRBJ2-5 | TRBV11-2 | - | CASSLGVAGQETQYF | TGTGCCAGCAGCTTAGGTGTAGCGGGACAAGAGACCCAGTACTTC
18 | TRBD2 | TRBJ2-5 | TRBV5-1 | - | CASSVSSGRALGPETQYF | TGCGCCAGCAGCGTGTCTAGCGGGAGGGCCTTGGGACCAGAGACCCAGTACTTC
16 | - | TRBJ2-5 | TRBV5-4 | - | CASSRQVTIPQETQYF | TGTGCCAGCAGCCGACAGGTAACAATACCGCAAGAGACCCAGTACTTC
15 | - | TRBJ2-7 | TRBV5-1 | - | CASSLTDLGAEEQYF | TGCGCCAGCAGCTTAACGGACCTAGGGGCAGAAGAGCAGTACTTC
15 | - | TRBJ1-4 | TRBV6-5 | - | CASRPEGSANEKLFF | TGTGCCAGCAGACCCGAGGGCTCGGCTAATGAAAAACTGTTTTTT
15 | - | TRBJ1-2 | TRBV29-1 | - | CSVGLAAGSYYGYTF | TGCAGCGTTGGCCTCGCGGCTGGGAGCTACTATGGCTACACCTTC
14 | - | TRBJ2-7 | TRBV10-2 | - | CASSRKVVTYEQYF | TGCGCCAGCAGCAGAAAGGTCGTTACCTACGAGCAGTACTTC
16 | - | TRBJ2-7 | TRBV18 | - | CASSLSVGDNSYEQYF | TGTGCCAGCTCACTCAGCGTGGGGGATAACTCCTACGAGCAGTACTTC
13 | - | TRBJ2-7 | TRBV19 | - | CASSSGQSYEQYF | TGTGCCAGTAGTTCGGGCCAGTCCTACGAGCAGTACTTC
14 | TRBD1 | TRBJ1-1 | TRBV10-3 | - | CAITDPTGATEAFF | TGTGCCATCACGGACCCGACAGGGGCCACTGAAGCTTTCTTT
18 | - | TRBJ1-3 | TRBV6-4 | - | CASSDSAPKDFSGNTIYF | TGTGCCAGCAGTGACTCAGCGCCAAAGGACTTCTCTGGAAACACCATATATTTT
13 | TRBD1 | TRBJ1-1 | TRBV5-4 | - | CASSSQGRTEAFF | TGTGCCAGCAGCTCACAGGGGCGCACTGAAGCTTTCTTT
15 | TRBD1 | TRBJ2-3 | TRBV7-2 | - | CASSSTGGSTDTQYF | TGTGCCAGCAGCTCCACAGGGGGGAGCACAGATACGCAGTATTTT
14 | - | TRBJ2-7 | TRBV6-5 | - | CASSSGFGLYEQYF | TGTGCCAGCAGTTCGGGCTTCGGTTTGTACGAGCAGTACTTC
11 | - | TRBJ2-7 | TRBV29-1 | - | CSAATGFEQYF | TGCAGCGCTGCAACAGGGTTCGAGCAGTACTTC
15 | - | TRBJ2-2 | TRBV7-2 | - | CASSYRLANTGELFF | TGTGCCAGCAGCTACAGACTAGCGAACACCGGGGAGCTGTTTTTT